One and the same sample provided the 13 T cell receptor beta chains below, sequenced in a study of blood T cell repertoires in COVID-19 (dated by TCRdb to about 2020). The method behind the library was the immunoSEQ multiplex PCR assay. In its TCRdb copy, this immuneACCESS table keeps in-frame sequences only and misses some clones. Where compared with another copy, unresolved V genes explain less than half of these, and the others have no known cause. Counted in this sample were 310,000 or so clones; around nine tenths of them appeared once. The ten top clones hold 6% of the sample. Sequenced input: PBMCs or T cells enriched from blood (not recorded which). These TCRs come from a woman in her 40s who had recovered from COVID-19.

CDR3 loop: CASSLRGQGAGETQYF. The CDR3 DNA is TGCGCCAGCAGCTTGAGGGGACAGGGGGCGGGAGAGACCCAGTACTTC. The chain recombines TRBV5-1 with TRBJ2-5, with 12 bases matching TRBD1. Germline CDR1 is SGHRS and CDR2 is YFSETQ. The CDR3 has 16 amino acids. Losses at the gene ends were 1 base for V and 4 bases for J; bases not matched to a gene: 5. Filled out from reference TRBV5-1 and TRBJ2-5, the complete variable domain reads KAGVTQTPRYLIKTRGQQVTLSCSPISGHRSVSWYQQTPGQGLQFLFEYFSETQRNKGNFPGRFSGRQFSNSRSEMNVSTLELGDSALYLCASSLRGQGAGETQYFGPGTRLLVL.

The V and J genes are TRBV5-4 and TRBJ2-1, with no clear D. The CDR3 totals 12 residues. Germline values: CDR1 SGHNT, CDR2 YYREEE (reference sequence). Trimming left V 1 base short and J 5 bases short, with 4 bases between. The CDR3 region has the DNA TGTGCCAGCAGCTTGCCCAACAATGAGCAGTTCTTC. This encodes CASSLPNNEQFF.

CDR3 in DNA: TGTGCCTGGAATCTGGTCGGGGGGGCTGTTTACGAGCAGTACTTC. This translates into CAWNLVGGAVYEQYF. The chain couples TRBV30 to TRBJ2-7, with 8 bases matching TRBD2. After removal of 4 bases from V and 4 bases from J, the junction contained 12 bases not matched to a gene. Germline V gene sequence: CDR1 GTSNPN, CDR2 SVGIG (reference sequence). The CDR3 covers 15 residues.

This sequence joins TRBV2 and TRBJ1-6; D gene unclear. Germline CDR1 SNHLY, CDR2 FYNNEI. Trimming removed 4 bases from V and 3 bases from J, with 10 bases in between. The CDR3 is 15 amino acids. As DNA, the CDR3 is TGTGCCAGCAGTGTAAGAACAGTCTATAATTCACCCCTCCACTTT. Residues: CASSVRTVYNSPLHF.

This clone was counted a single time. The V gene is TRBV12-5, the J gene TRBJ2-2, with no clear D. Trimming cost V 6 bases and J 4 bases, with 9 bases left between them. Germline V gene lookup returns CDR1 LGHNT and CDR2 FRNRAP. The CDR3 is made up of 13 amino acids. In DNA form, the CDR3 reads TGTGCTAGTGGCTCGCTGCGCACCGGGGAGCTGTTTTTT. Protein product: CASGSLRTGELFF.

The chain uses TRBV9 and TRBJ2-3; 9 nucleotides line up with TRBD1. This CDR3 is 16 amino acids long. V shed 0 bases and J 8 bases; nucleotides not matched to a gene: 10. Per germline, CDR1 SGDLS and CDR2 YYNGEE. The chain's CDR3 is CASSVETGGAGSTQYF. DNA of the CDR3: TGTGCCAGCAGCGTAGAAACAGGGGGCGCAGGGAGTACGCAGTATTTT.

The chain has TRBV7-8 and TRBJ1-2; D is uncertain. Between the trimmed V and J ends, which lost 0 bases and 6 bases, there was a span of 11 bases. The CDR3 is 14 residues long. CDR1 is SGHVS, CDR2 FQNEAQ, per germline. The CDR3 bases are TGTGCCAGCAGCTTAGCGCGGGGTGAGAATGGCTACACCTTC. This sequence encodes CASSLARGENGYTF. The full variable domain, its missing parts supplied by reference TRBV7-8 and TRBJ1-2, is GAGVSQSPRYKVAKRGQDVALRCDPISGHVSLFWYQQALGQGPEFLTYFQNEAQLDKSGLPSDRFFAERPEGSVSTLKIQRTQQEDSAVYLCASSLARGENGYTFGSGTRLTVV.

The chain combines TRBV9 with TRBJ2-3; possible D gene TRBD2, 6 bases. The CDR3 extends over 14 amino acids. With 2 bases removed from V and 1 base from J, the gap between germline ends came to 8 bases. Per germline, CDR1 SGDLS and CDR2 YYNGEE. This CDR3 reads CASSVGLRTDTQYF. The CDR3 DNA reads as TGTGCCAGCAGCGTTGGACTACGCACAGATACGCAGTATTTT.

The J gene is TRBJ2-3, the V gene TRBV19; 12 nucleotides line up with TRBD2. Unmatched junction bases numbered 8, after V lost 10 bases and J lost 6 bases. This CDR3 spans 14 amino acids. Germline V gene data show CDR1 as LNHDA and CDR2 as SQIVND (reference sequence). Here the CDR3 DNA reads TGTGCCACCCAGTCTAGCGGGGGGGGCGATACGCAGTATTTT. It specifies CATQSSGGGDTQYF.

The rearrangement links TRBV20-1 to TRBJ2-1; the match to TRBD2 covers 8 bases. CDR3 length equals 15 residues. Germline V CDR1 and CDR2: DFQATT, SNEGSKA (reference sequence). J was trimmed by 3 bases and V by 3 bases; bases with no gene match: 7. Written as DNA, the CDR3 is TGCAGTGCTAGTACTCGGGAGGGCCACTACAATGAGCAGTTCTTC. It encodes CSASTREGHYNEQFF.

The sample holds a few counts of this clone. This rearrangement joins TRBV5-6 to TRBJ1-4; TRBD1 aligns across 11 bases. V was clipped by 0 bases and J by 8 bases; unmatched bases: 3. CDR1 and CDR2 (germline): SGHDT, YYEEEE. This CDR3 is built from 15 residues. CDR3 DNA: TGTGCCAGCAGCTTGGGGACAGGGGGCTTGGAAAAACTGTTTTTT. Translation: CASSLGTGGLEKLFF.

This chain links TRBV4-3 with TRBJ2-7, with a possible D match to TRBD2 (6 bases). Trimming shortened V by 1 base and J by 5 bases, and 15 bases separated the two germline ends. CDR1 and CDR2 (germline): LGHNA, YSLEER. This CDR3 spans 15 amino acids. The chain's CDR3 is CASSQVLAPSHEQYF. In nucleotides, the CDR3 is TGCGCCAGCAGCCAAGTCCTAGCGCCGAGCCACGAGCAGTACTTC.

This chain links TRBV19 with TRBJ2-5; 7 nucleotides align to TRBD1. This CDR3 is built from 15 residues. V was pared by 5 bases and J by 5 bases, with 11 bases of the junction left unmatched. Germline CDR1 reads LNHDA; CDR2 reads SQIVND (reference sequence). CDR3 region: CASSSQGPNSETQYF. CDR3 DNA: TGTGCCAGTAGTTCACAGGGGCCGAATTCGGAGACCCAGTACTTC.